A selection of T cell receptor beta chains follows, all from one sample in a study of graft-versus-host responses after intestinal transplantation. Data came from immunoSEQ multiplex PCR; TCRdb stores just in-frame clones and leaves some out. The sample holds 70,000 to 75,000 clones, roughly 90% seen once. These receptors' antigens are unknown. The material sequenced was unstimulated CD8+ T cells sorted from spleen or lymph node cells, taken before intestinal transplant. Receptors originate from a human donor who received an intestinal transplant. CDR3s include the opening cysteine and the closing phenylalanine or tryptophan. Fields, in order: J gene, clone size, D gene, V gene, CDR3 protein, CDR3 DNA. D genes are given only for firm matches. Size tells how often a clone was seen (once, few, many) or the class of an expanded clone, and some rows leave it out.

J: TRBJ2-1; size: -; D: -; V: TRBV6-1; CDR3: CASGGPSYNEQFF; DNA: TGTGCCAGCGGCGGGCCCTCCTACAATGAGCAGTTCTTC
J: TRBJ1-1; size: once; D: -; V: TRBV2; CDR3: CARGGAANTEAFF; DNA: TGTGCCAGAGGGGGGGCCGCGAACACTGAAGCTTTCTTT
J: TRBJ2-6; size: -; D: -; V: TRBV7-9; CDR3: CAASSGFSGANVLTF; DNA: TGTGCCGCCTCCTCCGGTTTCTCTGGGGCCAACGTCCTGACTTTC
J: TRBJ1-1; size: -; D: -; V: TRBV6-5; CDR3: CASSPGVNTEAFF; DNA: TGTGCCAGCAGTCCAGGGGTGAACACTGAAGCTTTCTTT
J: TRBJ1-5; size: -; D: -; V: TRBV11-2; CDR3: CASSLGRNQPQHF; DNA: TGTGCCAGCAGCTTAGGGCGCAATCAGCCCCAGCATTTT
J: TRBJ2-5; size: many; D: TRBD2; V: TRBV7-2; CDR3: CASSLSGMGETQYF; DNA: TGTGCCAGCAGCCTTAGCGGGATGGGGGAGACCCAGTACTTC
J: TRBJ2-5; size: -; D: -; V: TRBV7-6; CDR3: CASSPGVETQYF; DNA: TGTGCCAGCAGCCCCGGGGTCGAGACCCAGTACTTC
J: TRBJ2-7; size: -; D: -; V: TRBV19; CDR3: CASSIEGHFYEQYF; DNA: TGTGCCAGTAGTATCGAGGGACACTTCTACGAGCAGTACTTC
J: TRBJ2-7; size: -; D: -; V: TRBV2; CDR3: CASSEWGPQPSYEQYF; DNA: TGTGCCAGCAGTGAATGGGGCCCTCAACCCTCCTACGAGCAGTACTTC
J: TRBJ1-1; size: -; D: -; V: TRBV15; CDR3: CATSNPGAGAEAFF; DNA: TGTGCCACCAGCAATCCAGGGGCGGGCGCTGAAGCTTTCTTT
J: TRBJ1-1; size: once; D: -; V: TRBV15; CDR3: CATSRETANTEAFF; DNA: TGTGCCACCAGCAGAGAGACAGCGAACACTGAAGCTTTCTTT
J: TRBJ2-1; size: -; D: TRBD2; V: TRBV5-1; CDR3: CASSADAKEREGNNEQFF; DNA: TGCGCCAGCAGCGCCGACGCAAAAGAGCGGGAGGGGAACAATGAGCAGTTCTTC
J: TRBJ1-1; size: -; D: -; V: TRBV19; CDR3: CASSIVGGRNTEAFF; DNA: TGTGCCAGTAGTATAGTCGGAGGGCGGAACACTGAAGCTTTCTTT